The 5 T cell receptor beta chains in this list originate from one sample, sequenced in a study of circulating CD8 cells and anti-PD-1 response in melanoma. Using around 16 ng of total RNA, TCR libraries were made with the QIAseq Immune Repertoire TCR panel. TCRdb processed the reads anew with MiXCR; each CDR3 protein has one entry. The sample holds several hundred distinct CDR3 sequences, 9% to 10% seen once. From live CD3+CD8+TCRalphabeta+ cells, four PD-1 and/or TIGIT subsets were sorted. Sequenced material: CD8+ T cells from PBMCs, taken at baseline or after one month of anti-PD-1 therapy (not recorded which). The receptors come from a human donor with melanoma.

By share, this clonotype ranks as large. CDR3 in amino acids: CASSFLGQMNTGELFF. The CDR3, as DNA: TGTGCCAGCAGTTTCCTAGGGCAGATGAACACCGGGGAGCTGTTTTTT. The J gene is TRBJ2-2, the V gene TRBV28; D is unresolved. V was cut by 3 bases and J by 1 base, with 12 bases left in between. Germline assignment: CDR1 MDHEN and CDR2 SYDVKM. The CDR3 totals 16 residues.

This clonotype counts as large. The chain is built from TRBV27 and TRBJ2-7, with TRBD1 as a possible D gene (6 bases). CDR1 is MNHEY and CDR2 is SMNVEV in the germline V gene (reference sequence). This CDR3 has 13 residues. Trimming shortened V by 6 bases and J by 6 bases, and 15 bases separated the two germline ends. The CDR3 DNA sequence: TGTGCCAGCAGGAGGACAGAGGATATCGAGCAGTACTTC. Residues: CASRRTEDIEQYF.

As for this clonotype: The germline gene is not matched at one end of the junction; a read error may be the cause. The J gene is TRBJ2-2, the V gene TRBV28; weak D call: TRBD2 (6 bases). Looked up from germline, CDR1 is MDHEN and CDR2 is SYDVKM. The CDR3 runs 16 residues. The CDR3 region is CASSFLGQMNTGGLFF. DNA for the CDR3: TGCGCCAGCAGTTTCCTAGGGCAGATGAACACCGGGGGGCTGTTTTTT.

This clonotype is labeled large. This chain joins TRBV19 and TRBJ1-5; no definite D call. This CDR3 is built from 14 residues. Trimming took 2 bases from V and 0 from J, leaving 5 bases between them. Germline V CDR1 and CDR2: LNHDA, SQIVND (reference sequence). The chain's CDR3 is CASSILDSNQPQHF. The CDR3 nucleotides are TGTGCCAGTAGTATACTCGATAGCAATCAGCCCCAGCATTTT.

This clonotype is medium-sized in the sample. The chain uses TRBV5-4 and TRBJ2-3; TRBD1 might be the D (6 bases). CDR1 and CDR2 from the germline V gene are SGHNT and YYREEE (reference sequence). CDR3 size: 12 residues. Trimming cost V 9 bases and J 4 bases, with 12 bases left between them. The CDR3 DNA reads as TGTGCCATCGATTCAGGGGCAGATACGCAGTATTTT. This sequence encodes CAIDSGADTQYF.